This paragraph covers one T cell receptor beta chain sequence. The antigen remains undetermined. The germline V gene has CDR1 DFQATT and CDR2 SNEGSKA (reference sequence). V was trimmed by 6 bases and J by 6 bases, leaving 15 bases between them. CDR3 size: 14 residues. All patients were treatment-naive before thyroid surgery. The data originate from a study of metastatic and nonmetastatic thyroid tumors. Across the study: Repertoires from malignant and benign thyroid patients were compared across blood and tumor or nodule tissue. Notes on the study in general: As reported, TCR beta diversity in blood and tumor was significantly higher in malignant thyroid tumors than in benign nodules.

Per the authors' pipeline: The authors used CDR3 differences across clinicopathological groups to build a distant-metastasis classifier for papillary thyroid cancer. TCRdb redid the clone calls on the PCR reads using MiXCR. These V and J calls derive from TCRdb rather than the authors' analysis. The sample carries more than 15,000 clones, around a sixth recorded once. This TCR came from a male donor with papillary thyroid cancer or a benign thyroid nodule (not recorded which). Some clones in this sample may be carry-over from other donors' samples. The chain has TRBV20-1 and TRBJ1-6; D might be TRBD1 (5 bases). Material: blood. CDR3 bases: TGCAGTGCGCCCCCCGGGGCGGGTAATTCACCCCTCCACTTT. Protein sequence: CSAPPGAGNSPLHF.